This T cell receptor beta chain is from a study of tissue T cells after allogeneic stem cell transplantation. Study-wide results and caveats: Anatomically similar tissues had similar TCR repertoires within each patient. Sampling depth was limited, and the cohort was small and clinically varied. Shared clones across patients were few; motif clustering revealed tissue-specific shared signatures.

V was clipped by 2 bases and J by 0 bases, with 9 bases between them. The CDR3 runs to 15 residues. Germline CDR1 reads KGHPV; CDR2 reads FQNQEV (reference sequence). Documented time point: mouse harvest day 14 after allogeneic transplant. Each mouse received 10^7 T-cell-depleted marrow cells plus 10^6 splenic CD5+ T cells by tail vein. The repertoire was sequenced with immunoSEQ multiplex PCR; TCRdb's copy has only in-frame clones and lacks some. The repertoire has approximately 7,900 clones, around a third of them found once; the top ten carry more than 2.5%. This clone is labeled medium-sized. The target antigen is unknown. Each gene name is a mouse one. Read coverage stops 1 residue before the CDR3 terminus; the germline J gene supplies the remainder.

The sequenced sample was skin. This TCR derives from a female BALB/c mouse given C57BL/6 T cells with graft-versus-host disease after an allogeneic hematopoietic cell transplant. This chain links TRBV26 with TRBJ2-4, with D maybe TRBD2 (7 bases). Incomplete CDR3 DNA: TGTGCCAGCAGTCTGGGGGGGCGCAGTCAAAACACCTTGTAC. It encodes CASSLGGRSQNTLY. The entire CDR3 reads CASSLGGRSQNTLYF.